A selection of T cell receptor beta chains follows, all from one sample in a study of T-cell memory formation after mild COVID-19. MiXCR, run by TCRdb on the 5' RACE reads, gives a single entry per CDR3 protein. The sample includes fewer than 450,000 distinct CDR3 sequences, more than 20% of them seen just once. The sequenced material came from PBMCs or a T cell subset sorted from them (not recorded which). All receptors derive from an adult woman who had mild COVID-19 (a few samples of this study predate the infection). Cell type and time point are not known. CDR3s include the opening cysteine and the closing phenylalanine or tryptophan. Fields, in order: D gene, V gene, J gene, clone size, CDR3 DNA, CDR3 protein. The D gene is left open where the match is weak. Size tells how often a clone was seen (once, few, many) or the class of an expanded clone, and some rows leave it out.

d_gene: -; v_gene: TRBV12-3/TRBV12-4; j_gene: TRBJ2-1; abundance: -; CDR3nt: TGTGCCAGCAGTTCAGCTGAGTGGGTCACCCTCTACAATGAGCAGTTCTTC; CDR3aa: CASSSAEWVTLYNEQFF
d_gene: TRBD1; v_gene: TRBV4-2; j_gene: TRBJ1-3; abundance: -; CDR3nt: TGTGCCAGCAGCCAAGATACAGGGGGTGGAAACACCATATATTTT; CDR3aa: CASSQDTGGGNTIYF
d_gene: -; v_gene: TRBV5-1; j_gene: TRBJ2-1; abundance: few; CDR3nt: TGCGCCAGCAGCCTTGGACTTCCTGAGCAGTTCTTC; CDR3aa: CASSLGLPEQFF
d_gene: TRBD2; v_gene: TRBV6-6; j_gene: TRBJ2-5; abundance: many; CDR3nt: TGTGCCAGCAGTTCCTCCTTCACTAGCGTAGGGAAAGAGACCCAGTACTTC; CDR3aa: CASSSSFTSVGKETQYF
d_gene: TRBD2; v_gene: TRBV5-1; j_gene: TRBJ2-1; abundance: few; CDR3nt: TGCGCCAGTCATCCGGAGGCGGGGGAGCTCTACAATGAGCAGTTCTTC; CDR3aa: CASHPEAGELYNEQFF
d_gene: -; v_gene: TRBV4-2; j_gene: TRBJ2-1; abundance: -; CDR3nt: TGTGCCAGCAGCCAAGAGGACGATGAGCAGTTCTTC; CDR3aa: CASSQEDDEQFF
d_gene: TRBD1; v_gene: TRBV5-6; j_gene: TRBJ2-3; abundance: few; CDR3nt: TGTGCCAGCAGCCCGGGACAGGAGCCCACAGATACGCAGTATTTT; CDR3aa: CASSPGQEPTDTQYF
d_gene: TRBD2; v_gene: TRBV7-3; j_gene: TRBJ2-1; abundance: few; CDR3nt: TGTGCCAGCAGCACGGGACTAGCGGGATCGGGTGCTTTTACAAATGAGCAGTTCTTC; CDR3aa: CASSTGLAGSGAFTNEQFF
d_gene: -; v_gene: TRBV6-5; j_gene: TRBJ1-2; abundance: few; CDR3nt: TGTGCCAGCAGTTACGGGGGGGCAGGTCTGGATGGCTACACCTTC; CDR3aa: CASSYGGAGLDGYTF
d_gene: TRBD1; v_gene: TRBV19; j_gene: TRBJ2-2; abundance: -; CDR3nt: TGTGCCAGTAGTAACAGGGGTCGGTACACCGGGGAGCTGTTTTTT; CDR3aa: CASSNRGRYTGELFF
d_gene: TRBD2; v_gene: TRBV7-6; j_gene: TRBJ2-3; abundance: few; CDR3nt: TGTGCCAGCAGCCCGGGAGGAGTAGCGGGGACCTCAGATACGCAGTATTTT; CDR3aa: CASSPGGVAGTSDTQYF
d_gene: TRBD1; v_gene: TRBV24-1; j_gene: TRBJ1-2; abundance: -; CDR3nt: TGTGCCACCAGTGATTCCGGGACAGATGGCGGCTACACCTTC; CDR3aa: CATSDSGTDGGYTF
d_gene: -; v_gene: TRBV12-3/TRBV12-4; j_gene: TRBJ2-7; abundance: few; CDR3nt: TGTGCCAGCAGCGTAAGGGGTCGAGACTCCTACGAGCAGTACTTC; CDR3aa: CASSVRGRDSYEQYF
d_gene: -; v_gene: TRBV30; j_gene: TRBJ2-4; abundance: once; CDR3nt: TGTGCCTGGAGTGTACAGGCAGGGGTCATAAACATTCAGTACTTC; CDR3aa: CAWSVQAGVINIQYF